One sample yielded the 3 T cell receptor beta chains listed below, sequenced in a study of T-cell reconstitution after alpha-beta-depleted transplantation in children. Unique molecular identifiers were incorporated during preparation of the TCRbeta library. TCRdb passed the PCR reads through MiXCR, listing each CDR3 protein once. In the table there are about 980,000 distinct CDR3 sequences, roughly 29% of which are singletons. Sequencing used PBMCs, mostly from graft donor cells, obtained 360 days after TCRalphabeta/CD19-depleted stem cell transplant. Every receptor here comes from a boy in the first two years of life who had a stem cell transplant for SCID, so the T cells may come from the graft donor.

The rearrangement uses TRBV10-3 and TRBJ2-3, with 7 bases that match TRBD1. Losses at the gene ends were 6 bases for V and 0 bases for J; bases not matched to a gene: 6. Germline CDR1 and CDR2: ENHRY and SYGVKD. The CDR3 extends over 15 amino acids. The CDR3 bases are TGTGCCATCAGCACAAGGACAGGAAGCACAGATACGCAGTATTTT. Translation gives CAISTRTGSTDTQYF.

This clonotype was detected ten times or more. This chain connects TRBV7-8 to TRBJ2-5; D uncertain. The CDR3 is 15 residues long. Between the trimmed V and J ends, which lost 1 base and 3 bases, there was a span of 12 bases. Germline V lookup: CDR1 SGHVS, CDR2 FQNEAQ. The CDR3 sequence is CASSLGWADEETQYF. In DNA form, the CDR3 reads TGTGCCAGCAGCTTAGGGTGGGCAGATGAAGAGACCCAGTACTTC. Looking up the rest from reference TRBV7-8 and TRBJ2-5 gives the full variable domain: GAGVSQSPRYKVAKRGQDVALRCDPISGHVSLFWYQQALGQGPEFLTYFQNEAQLDKSGLPSDRFFAERPEGSVSTLKIQRTQQEDSAVYLCASSLGWADEETQYFGPGTRLLVL.

This clonotype was counted between two and nine times. This chain uses TRBV5-6 with TRBJ2-2; TRBD2 agrees at 9 bases. The germline V gene encodes CDR1 SGHDT and CDR2 YYEEEE. There are 19 residues in the CDR3. With V trimmed by 1 base and J by 4 bases, 14 bases remained unmatched. DNA of the CDR3: TGTGCCAGCAGCTTGTTCACTAGCGGGCCCCGCCCTACCACCGGGGAGCTGTTTTTT. Amino acid sequence: CASSLFTSGPRPTTGELFF.